The 26 T cell receptor beta chains presented below share a single source sample, sequenced in a study of T cells expressing NK-cell markers. From the 5' RACE reads, TCRdb lists one entry per CDR3 protein and no DNA. This sample's clone table lists under 600,000 distinct CDR3 sequences. Sequencing was carried out using blood T cells: a sorted CD56 or NKG2C T cell subset, CD4+ or CD8+ T cells, or bulk PBMC T cells (not recorded which). The receptors stem from a woman in her forties or fifties in good health.

The chain is built from TRBV9 and TRBJ1-1; checking the TCRdb D call of TRBD1 is not possible without DNA. This CDR3 is 16 amino acids long. CDR1 and CDR2 from the germline V gene are SGDLS and YYNGEE. Here the CDR3 reads CASSVDPVLGATEAFF.

The chain employs TRBV18 and TRBJ2-7. Germline V gene sequence: CDR1 KGHSH, CDR2 LQKENI. CDR3 length equals 13 residues. CDR3 protein: CASSPRDGYEQYF.

The rearrangement joins TRBV27 to TRBJ2-5; without DNA, the TCRdb call of TRBD2 cannot be checked. Per the germline V gene, CDR1 is MNHEY and CDR2 is SMNVEV (reference sequence). The CDR3 has 15 residues. CDR3 protein: CASSDRGSDKETQYF.

The chain couples TRBV11-2 to TRBJ2-2; TCRdb outputs TRBD1, but without DNA this stays unchecked. The CDR3 sequence is 16 residues long. Germline CDR1 is SGHAT and CDR2 is FQNNGV. This CDR3 reads CASSPIKGPGTGELFF.

The chain employs TRBV5-6 and TRBJ2-5; TCRdb's D call of TRBD2 is untestable without DNA. CDR1 and CDR2 from the germline V gene are SGHDT and YYEEEE. The CDR3 has 15 amino acids. CDR3 residues: CASSPRAGVEETQYF.

The rearrangement joins TRBV11-2 to TRBJ2-1; the D call from TCRdb, TRBD2, cannot be confirmed without DNA. CDR1 and CDR2 from the germline V gene are SGHAT and FQNNGV. The CDR3 is 18 amino acids. This CDR3 is CASSSKPGLAGGINEQFF.

The chain has TRBV20-1 and TRBJ2-6; TCRdb proposes TRBD1, but this gene call is untestable without DNA. CDR3 length: 17 amino acids. Germline V gene data show CDR1 as DFQATT and CDR2 as SNEGSKA (reference sequence). This chain's CDR3 is CSAGVRGQVSGANVLTF.

The chain recombines TRBV5-1 with TRBJ2-7; TCRdb reports TRBD2, a call that lacks DNA to check it against. This CDR3 is 15 amino acids long. Germline loops: CDR1 SGHRS, CDR2 YFSETQ. The CDR3 here is CASSYGTSGVYEQYF.

The chain joins TRBV5-1 to TRBJ2-1. The CDR3 totals 13 residues. CDR1 is SGHRS, CDR2 YFSETQ, per germline. This CDR3 is CASSLRWNNEQFF.

The chain carries TRBV11-3 and TRBJ1-2. Germline V gene data show CDR1 as SGHNT and CDR2 as YENEEA. This CDR3 has 15 residues. CDR3 protein: CASSSGRDFWNGYTF.

The chain recombines TRBV25-1 with TRBJ2-1. The CDR3 is 16 residues long. Germline lookup yields CDR1 MGHDK and CDR2 SYGVNS. This CDR3 is CASSAKIPLAFNEQFF.

The genes are TRBV5-4 and TRBJ1-2. CDR3 length: 13 residues. Germline V gives CDR1 SGHNT, CDR2 YYREEE (reference sequence). CDR3 protein: CASSRQLNYGYTF. Variable domain in full (rest from reference TRBV5-4 and TRBJ1-2): ETGVTQSPTHLIKTRGQQVTLRCSSQSGHNTVSWYQQALGQGPQFIFQYYREEENGRGNFPPRFSGLQFPNYSSELNVNALELDDSALYLCASSRQLNYGYTFGSGTRLTVV.

This chain joins TRBV18 and TRBJ2-5. The CDR3 is made up of 14 amino acids. Germline V CDR1 and CDR2: KGHSH, LQKENI. The CDR3 spells CASSPDRTQETQYF.

CDR3 sequence reads: CSGLGQGAREQYF. The chain couples TRBV20-1 to TRBJ2-7; no DNA is available, so the TRBD1 call from TCRdb remains unchecked. CDR1 is DFQATT, CDR2 SNEGSKA, per germline (reference sequence). The CDR3 totals 13 residues.

V gene TRBV4-1 combines with J gene TRBJ2-3. Germline CDR1 and CDR2: MGHRA and YSYEKL. The CDR3 is 12 residues long. The CDR3 sequence is CASSQVGPGAYF.

The V call is TRBV5-1, the J call TRBJ2-1; with no DNA, the TCRdb D assignment of TRBD2 cannot be verified. Germline V gives CDR1 SGHRS, CDR2 YFSETQ. The CDR3 totals 15 residues. The CDR3 loop reads CASSRGLAVGAEQFF.

The V call is TRBV5-5, the J call TRBJ2-6. This CDR3 contains 15 residues. Germline V CDR1 and CDR2: SGHKS, YYEKEE (reference sequence). The CDR3 protein is CASSFGSLGANVLTF.

This chain connects TRBV7-9 to TRBJ1-1; TCRdb returns TRBD1, unconfirmable since there is no DNA. Germline CDR1 is SEHNR and CDR2 is FQNEAQ (reference sequence). The CDR3 covers 17 residues. The CDR3 is CASSFGRGAKRNTEAFF.

The gene calls are TRBV7-8 and TRBJ2-1; TCRdb indicates TRBD2, and absent DNA this call remains unverified. The CDR3 runs 19 residues. The germline CDR1 and CDR2 sequences are SGHVS and FQNEAQ. The CDR3 protein is CASSLRGTSGAKSYNEQFF.

This chain uses TRBV7-9 with TRBJ2-1. Germline V lookup: CDR1 SEHNR, CDR2 FQNEAQ (reference sequence). The CDR3 contains 15 residues. The CDR3 sequence is CASSLHESSYNEQFF.

The chain employs TRBV2 and TRBJ2-5. The CDR3 length is 16 residues. Germline CDR1 is SNHLY and CDR2 is FYNNEI. Here the CDR3 reads CASRDLGLVEQETQYF.

The chain is built from TRBV7-8 and TRBJ1-6; TCRdb lists TRBD1, though no DNA is available to test this call. The CDR3 is made up of 17 amino acids. CDR1 SGHVS and CDR2 FQNEAQ come from the germline V gene. The CDR3 spells CASSSSPRTAGPNSLHF. The entire variable domain, with the rest obtained from reference TRBV7-8 and TRBJ1-6, is as follows: GAGVSQSPRYKVAKRGQDVALRCDPISGHVSLFWYQQALGQGPEFLTYFQNEAQLDKSGLPSDRFFAERPEGSVSTLKIQRTQQEDSAVYLCASSSSPRTAGPNSLHFGNGTRLTVT.

The CDR3 reads CASSYGTISSYNEQFF. This sequence joins TRBV6-5 and TRBJ2-1; TCRdb reports TRBD2, a call that lacks DNA to check it against. The CDR3 loop spans 16 amino acids. The germline V gene has CDR1 MNHEY and CDR2 SVGAGI.

V usage is TRBV5-1 and J usage is TRBJ2-1; TCRdb picks TRBD1, but there is no DNA to check that call. The CDR3 is 16 amino acids. CDR1 SGHRS and CDR2 YFSETQ come from the germline V gene. The CDR3 sequence is CASSGQGRSPYNEQFF. Combining the CDR3 with reference TRBV5-1 and TRBJ2-1 gives the whole variable domain KAGVTQTPRYLIKTRGQQVTLSCSPISGHRSVSWYQQTPGQGLQFLFEYFSETQRNKGNFPGRFSGRQFSNSRSEMNVSTLELGDSALYLCASSGQGRSPYNEQFFGPGTRLTVL.

CDR3 amino acids: CATADRGADTGELFF. V and J are TRBV24-1 and TRBJ2-2; TCRdb's D call of TRBD1 is untestable without DNA. From germline, CDR1 is KGHDR and CDR2 SFDVKD. The CDR3 runs 15 residues.

V gene TRBV29-1 combines with J gene TRBJ1-4. This CDR3 region has 16 residues. Germline-derived CDR1 and CDR2 are SQVTM and ANQGSEA. This CDR3 is CSVRIRDSGGPEKLFF.